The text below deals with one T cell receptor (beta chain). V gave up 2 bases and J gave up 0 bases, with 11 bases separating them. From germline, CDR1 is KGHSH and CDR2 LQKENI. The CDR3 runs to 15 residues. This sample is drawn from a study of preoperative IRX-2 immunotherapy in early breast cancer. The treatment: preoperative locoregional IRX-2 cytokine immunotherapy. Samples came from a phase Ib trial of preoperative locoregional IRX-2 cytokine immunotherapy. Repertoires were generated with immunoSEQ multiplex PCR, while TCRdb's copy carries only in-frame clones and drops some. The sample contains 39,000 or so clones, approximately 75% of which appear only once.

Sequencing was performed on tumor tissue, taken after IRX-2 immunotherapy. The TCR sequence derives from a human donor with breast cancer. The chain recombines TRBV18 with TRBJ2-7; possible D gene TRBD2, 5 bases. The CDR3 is CASSPIAPSSYEQYF. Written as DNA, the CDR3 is TGTGCCAGCTCACCAATAGCGCCTAGCTCCTACGAGCAGTACTTC.